Presented here are 12 T cell receptor beta chains from one specimen sequenced in a study of shared clonotypes between healthy human individuals. Using immunoSEQ multiplex PCR, the repertoire was profiled, and TCRdb retains in-frame clones only, with some absent. The repertoire includes under 1,100,000 clones, approximately 80% of them detected once, and roughly 0.62% sits in the top ten. The sequenced sample was memory CD4+ T cells from PBMCs. Subset meaning: CD45RA-negative fraction. Every receptor here comes from a man between 18 and 35 years old in good health. Some clones in this sample may be carry-over from other donors' samples.

This clone has at least ten counts. V usage is TRBV29-1 and J usage is TRBJ2-1; perhaps TRBD1 as D (5 bases). This CDR3 spans 13 amino acids. The germline V gene has CDR1 SQVTM and CDR2 ANQGSEA. V was trimmed by 6 bases and J by 3 bases, leaving 12 bases between them. The CDR3 coding sequence is TGCAGCGTCAGGGATACGAACTACAATGAGCAGTTCTTC. Amino acids: CSVRDTNYNEQFF.

This clone was recorded a few times. This sample includes further DNA sequences coding for the same CDR3. The chain recombines TRBV7-8 with TRBJ2-7; D uncertain. V lost 5 bases and J 5 bases, leaving 7 bases between the germline ends. The germline V gene has CDR1 SGHVS and CDR2 FQNEAQ. This CDR3 spans 11 amino acids. The CDR3 DNA reads TGTGCCAGCAGCCTAAGCGACGAGCAGTACTTC. Encoded protein: CASSLSDEQYF.

In this sample, this clone turned up a few times. Distinct nucleotide sequences in the sample also encode this CDR3. The gene calls are TRBV2 and TRBJ1-2; no firm D call. The CDR3 contains 12 residues. V lost 4 bases and J lost 5, with 8 bases in between. Germline-derived CDR1 and CDR2 are SNHLY and FYNNEI. DNA for the CDR3: TGTGCCAGCAGTGGACGGTCATATGGCTACACCTTC. Its protein is CASSGRSYGYTF.

This chain connects TRBV19 to TRBJ2-2, with 7 positions matching TRBD2. The CDR3 sequence is 19 residues long. CDR1 LNHDA and CDR2 SQIVND come from the germline V gene (reference sequence). V dropped 4 bases and J dropped 3; count of bases not matched to a gene: 17. In DNA form, the CDR3 reads TGTGCCAGTAGTAGTGCAGCGGGGTCGTCGGGGTCCTACACCGGGGAGCTGTTTTTT. This translates into CASSSAAGSSGSYTGELFF.

The genes are TRBV14 and TRBJ2-2, with 12 bases matching TRBD2. This CDR3 comprises 16 residues. Looked up from germline, CDR1 is SGHDN and CDR2 is FVKESK. J gave up 4 bases and V 3 bases, and 3 bases lay outside the gene matches. CDR3 in amino acids: CASSHRLAGVTGELFF. In nucleotides, the CDR3 is TGTGCCAGCAGCCACAGACTAGCGGGAGTCACCGGGGAGCTGTTTTTT.

This chain's CDR3 is CASSQEAGAPNEQFF. The DNA of the CDR3 is TGCGCCAGCAGCCAAGAGGCGGGGGCGCCCAATGAGCAGTTCTTC. The genes are TRBV4-1 and TRBJ2-1, with a weak D call TRBD2 (7 bases). From germline, CDR1 is MGHRA and CDR2 YSYEKL. The V end was cut by 0 bases, the J end by 6 bases, with 12 bases between. The CDR3 totals 15 residues.

This clone showed up many times. Additional DNA sequences in this sample encode the identical CDR3. The gene calls are TRBV27 and TRBJ1-2; D call uncertain. CDR3 length equals 13 residues. V dropped 2 bases and J dropped 2 bases, with 6 bases sitting between them. Germline CDR1 reads MNHEY; CDR2 reads SMNVEV (reference sequence). CDR3 residues: CASSLRGNYGYTF. In nucleotides, the CDR3 is TGTGCCAGCAGTTTAAGAGGGAACTATGGCTACACCTTC.

This clone was detected only once. This chain links TRBV14 with TRBJ2-1; 7 bases are a match to TRBD2. V lost 4 bases and J lost 7; bases outside the gene matches: 16. The CDR3 consists of 17 residues. The germline CDR1 and CDR2 sequences are SGHDN and FVKESK. The CDR3: CASSPAAGSGRWNEQFF. In nucleotides, the CDR3 is TGTGCCAGCAGCCCCGCGGCGGGTAGCGGGCGCTGGAATGAGCAGTTCTTC.

This chain links TRBV13 with TRBJ1-1, with D perhaps TRBD1 (5 bases). Germline V gene lookup returns CDR1 PRHDT and CDR2 FYEKMQ (reference sequence). The CDR3 spans 15 residues. Trimming cost V 4 bases and J 4 bases, with 16 bases left between them. The CDR3 protein is CASSSPRIGGTEAFF. Written as DNA, the CDR3 is TGTGCCAGCAGCTCTCCCCGGATTGGGGGCACTGAAGCTTTCTTT.

The chain links TRBV6-5 to TRBJ2-7; TRBD1 is a possible D gene (5 bases). The CDR3 length is 15 residues. Germline CDR1 is MNHEY and CDR2 is SVGAGI. V lost 2 bases to trimming and J lost 1 base, with 12 bases between them. CDR3 DNA: TGTGCCAGCAGTTACGATGGGGCGAGGTCCTACGAGCAGTACTTC. It encodes CASSYDGARSYEQYF.

The sample holds many counts of this clone. The J gene is TRBJ2-5, the V gene TRBV2; the D is unclear. CDR1 SNHLY and CDR2 FYNNEI come from the germline V gene. Between the trimmed V and J ends, which lost 3 bases and 4 bases, there was a span of 15 bases. The CDR3 is 15 amino acids. The CDR3 bases are TGTGCCAGCAGTGATACACCAACCTGGGGAGAGACCCAGTACTTC. This encodes CASSDTPTWGETQYF.

The chain couples TRBV27 to TRBJ1-4; D remains ambiguous. The V gene's germline CDR1 is MNHEY and CDR2 SMNVEV (reference sequence). Deletions cut 5 bases from V and 0 bases from J, with 10 bases between. This CDR3 region has 15 residues. In DNA, the CDR3 is TGTGCCAGCAGTAAAACGGTTGCAACTAATGAAAAACTGTTTTTT. Translating gives CASSKTVATNEKLFF.